This T cell receptor beta chain originates from a study of blood T cells in healthy people across ages. Study findings and constraints: Diversity figures derived from one million T cells were judged to underestimate the true value.

This clonotype has just a few counts. Its antigen remains unidentified. Germline V gene lookup returns CDR1 SGHRS and CDR2 YFSETQ. The CDR3 spans 16 residues. V lost 4 bases, J lost 7 bases, and 10 bases stayed unmatched. The donors, all healthy, were Caucasians living in Russia, aged roughly 6 to 100. The authors extracted at least 6 micrograms of total RNA per sample. Alongside a J-beta primer mix, a sample-barcoded 5' primer served in a second PCR lasting roughly 7 to 11 cycles. Each CDR3 protein gets one entry after TCRdb re-called the 5' RACE reads with MiXCR. Found here are approximately 730,000 distinct CDR3 sequences, approximately 39% of them singletons; the top ten hold more than 20%.

The chain uses TRBV5-1 and TRBJ2-3, with 12 bases lining up with TRBD2. The clonotype was recovered from a woman aged 55-75 years in good health. What was sequenced was blood. The CDR3 loop reads CASSGSTSGGRNTQYF. In nucleotides, the CDR3 is TGCGCCAGCAGCGGATCGACTAGCGGGGGACGGAATACGCAGTATTTT.